This TCR beta chain is drawn from a study of Ad26.COV2.S vaccination and SARS-CoV-2 variants. This table comes from immunoSEQ multiplex PCR, and its TCRdb copy is limited to in-frame clones, with some not included. The sample holds fewer than 150,000 clones, roughly 85% seen once. This CDR3 spans 14 amino acids. The junction had 10 bases not matched to a gene; V was cut back by 1 base and J by 11 bases. Germline V gene data show CDR1 as MGHRA and CDR2 as YSYEKL. The sequence derives from a human donor who had recovered from COVID-19. The gene calls are TRBV4-1 and TRBJ1-1; 7 positions agree with TRBD1. The material sequenced was peripheral blood, taken after recovery from COVID-19. DNA for the CDR3: TGCGCCAGCAGCCAAGGGGGACAGTTGGTGCGGGCTTTCTTT. As protein: CASSQGGQLVRAFF.